The 15 T cell receptor beta chains given below trace back to one sample, sequenced in a study of blood T cells in healthy people across ages. Primers used in a second PCR of about 6 to 12 cycles were a sample-barcoded 5' primer and a J-beta primer mix. MiXCR, applied by TCRdb to the 5' RACE reads, yields one record per CDR3 protein. The data hold hundreds of thousands of distinct CDR3 sequences, with roughly 43% observed a single time. Sequenced: blood. Every receptor here comes from a man aged 25-45 years in good health.

The J gene is TRBJ2-5, the V gene TRBV20-1, with TRBD1 as a possible D gene (5 bases). Germline V CDR1 and CDR2: DFQATT, SNEGSKA (reference sequence). This CDR3 is 15 amino acids long. V was trimmed by 0 bases and J by 2 bases, leaving 13 bases between them. The DNA of the CDR3 is TGCAGTGCTAGAGAAGACAGCGAAATACAAGAGACCCAGTACTTC. Amino acids: CSAREDSEIQETQYF.

The chain employs TRBV12-5 and TRBJ2-5; 7 bases map to TRBD2. This CDR3 spans 16 amino acids. Germline CDR1 is LGHNT and CDR2 is FRNRAP. With V trimmed by 4 bases and J by 1 base, 9 bases remained unmatched. The CDR3 spells CASGSPDGRTQETQYF. The CDR3 DNA is TGTGCTAGTGGTTCCCCGGACGGGAGGACCCAAGAGACCCAGTACTTC.

V is TRBV28 and J is TRBJ2-7, with D perhaps matching TRBD1 (5 bases). The CDR3 covers 13 residues. From germline, CDR1 is MDHEN and CDR2 SYDVKM. The V end was cut by 7 bases, the J end by 3 bases, with 13 bases between. CDR3 region: CASTYQGFYEQYF. The CDR3 DNA follows: TGTGCCAGCACGTATCAGGGATTCTACGAGCAGTACTTC.

About this clonotype: This may be a read error, as it is one base from a much larger clone. This chain links TRBV10-3 with TRBJ2-5, with 10 bases matching TRBD1. The DNA end is more similar to TRBJ2-7, so the J call may be wrong. The CDR3 totals 14 residues. The V gene's germline CDR1 is ENHRY and CDR2 SYGVKD. This CDR3 is CAISPGTGVYEQYF. The CDR3 nucleotides read TGTGCCATCAGCCCCGGGACAGGGGTCTACGAGCAGTACTTC.

V is TRBV12-3 or TRBV12-4 and J is TRBJ1-2, with 7 bases lining up with TRBD1. The CDR3 spans 15 residues. V lost 3 bases, J lost 3 bases, and 7 bases stayed unmatched. In DNA, the CDR3 is TGTGCCAGCAGTTTCTGGGACAGCCCCTACTATGGCTACACCTTC. This gives the protein CASSFWDSPYYGYTF.

CDR3 residues: CASSYGQSDEQYF. CDR3 sequence (DNA): TGTGCCAGCAGCTATGGACAGTCGGATGAGCAGTACTTC. This chain joins TRBV5-6 and TRBJ2-5; a possible D gene is TRBD1 (6 bases). The length of the CDR3 is 13 residues. The V end was cut by 3 bases, the J end by 11 bases, with 17 bases between. Germline V lookup: CDR1 SGHDT, CDR2 YYEEEE.

The rearrangement uses TRBV4-1 and TRBJ2-1; perhaps TRBD1 as D (5 bases). Germline values: CDR1 MGHRA, CDR2 YSYEKL. Trimming pared 1 base from V and 8 bases from J, leaving 12 bases between. The CDR3 is 14 amino acids. Here the CDR3 reads CASSQVAGPDEQFF. DNA for the CDR3: TGCGCCAGCAGCCAAGTCGCAGGGCCCGATGAGCAGTTCTTC.

There are many counts of this clonotype. The gene calls are TRBV10-3 and TRBJ2-1; maybe TRBD1 (6 bases). V was shortened by 9 bases and J by 8 bases, with 20 bases between the two germline ends. CDR3 length equals 14 residues. Germline lookup yields CDR1 ENHRY and CDR2 SYGVKD. The CDR3 DNA is TGTGCCATTAAACAGGGTGGTGGGTCCGATGAGCAGTTCTTC. This encodes CAIKQGGGSDEQFF.

The genes are TRBV9 and TRBJ2-7, with D unclear. CDR3 length equals 13 residues. Germline-derived CDR1 and CDR2 are SGDLS and YYNGEE. Trimming took off 0 bases at V and 4 bases at J, with 8 bases between the two ends. This chain's CDR3 is CASSVDYAYEQYF. The CDR3 bases are TGTGCCAGCAGCGTAGACTATGCGTACGAGCAGTACTTC. The entire variable domain, with the rest obtained from reference TRBV9 and TRBJ2-7, is as follows: DSGVTQTPKHLITATGQRVTLRCSPRSGDLSVYWYQQSLDQGLQFLIQYYNGEERAKGNILERFSAQQFPDLHSELNLSSLELGDSALYFCASSVDYAYEQYFGPGTRLTVT.

This clonotype was recorded a few times. The chain couples TRBV12-3 or TRBV12-4 to TRBJ2-1; D uncertain. This CDR3 is 13 amino acids long. Trimming removed 3 bases at V and 7 bases at J, with 10 bases between. The CDR3 sequence is CASSFNQQNEQFF. The CDR3 DNA sequence: TGTGCCAGCAGTTTTAATCAGCAAAATGAGCAGTTCTTC.

V is TRBV10-3 and J is TRBJ2-5; 10 bases are a match to TRBD1. Trimming at V came to 6 bases and at J to 13 bases, leaving 8 bases not matched to a gene. Germline CDR1 ENHRY, CDR2 SYGVKD. The CDR3 contains 12 residues. CDR3 sequence reads: CAIRKDRGGRYF. CDR3 nucleotides: TGTGCCATCAGGAAGGACAGGGGGGGGCGGTACTTC.

The rearrangement joins TRBV5-1 to TRBJ2-3, with unresolved D. The V and J ends lost 1 base and 3 bases respectively, with 12 bases between them. The CDR3 has 15 residues. The germline V gene has CDR1 SGHRS and CDR2 YFSETQ. In DNA, the CDR3 is TGCGCCAGCAGCTTGAGGACCCTCCGGACAGATACGCAGTATTTT. Its translation is CASSLRTLRTDTQYF.

In its sample, this clonotype was seen many times. J is TRBJ2-4 and V is TRBV10-3, with a weak D call TRBD1 (6 bases). In germline, CDR1 is ENHRY, CDR2 SYGVKD. V was trimmed by 0 bases and J by 0 bases, leaving 9 bases between them. The CDR3 sequence is 16 residues long. The CDR3 bases are TGTGCCATCAGTGAGTCGACCAGGGGAGCCAAAAACATTCAGTACTTC. Residues: CAISESTRGAKNIQYF.

This clonotype was seen a few times. The V call is TRBV15, the J call TRBJ2-7; D might be TRBD1 (6 bases). This CDR3 contains 16 residues. Germline V gives CDR1 LNHNV, CDR2 YYDKDF (reference sequence). V shed 1 base and J shed 0 bases, with 13 bases lying between them. In DNA, the CDR3 is TGTGCCACCAGCAGAGCCTCTCGGGACATCTCCTACGAGCAGTACTTC. Translation gives CATSRASRDISYEQYF.

There are a few counts of this clonotype. The V call is TRBV12-3 or TRBV12-4, the J call TRBJ2-1; D is uncertain. The ends were cut back, 1 base at V and 12 bases at J, with 13 bases in the middle. The CDR3 consists of 13 residues. CDR3 in amino acids: CASSLGGQQPQFF. The CDR3 nucleotides read TGTGCCAGCAGTTTAGGAGGCCAACAGCCGCAGTTCTTC.